Listed below are T cell receptor beta chains from one sample, sequenced in a study of circulating CD8 cells and anti-PD-1 response in melanoma. TCRdb reanalysed the reads using MiXCR and keeps one entry per CDR3 protein. The sample holds under 950 distinct CDR3 sequences, 7.1% seen once. This specimen consisted of CD8+ T cells from PBMCs, obtained at baseline or after one month of anti-PD-1 therapy (not recorded which). The source of these receptors is a human donor with melanoma. Each CDR3 is given with its conserved first and last residue. D genes are given only for firm matches.

v_call	d_call	j_call	cdr3_aa
TRBV28	.	TRBJ2-3	CASSYVQGRADTQYF
TRBV28	TRBD2	TRBJ2-1	CASGLAGDYLWEQFF
TRBV19	.	TRBJ1-5	CASSSALVSNQPQHF
TRBV19	TRBD2	TRBJ2-7	CASSMLAGAPEQYF
TRBV28	.	TRBJ2-7	CASSSRDLPVYEQYF
TRBV30	.	TRBJ2-5	CAWSVVFGETQYF
TRBV5-6	.	TRBJ1-5	CASSSRYLYSNQPQHF
TRBV19	.	TRBJ2-7	CASSMEGSSYEQYF
TRBV3-1	.	TRBJ2-1	CASSQVAEGYNEQFF
TRBV9	.	TRBJ2-2	CASSDPYRDANTGELFF
TRBV4-1	.	TRBJ2-7	CASSQVQASYEQYF
TRBV2	TRBD2	TRBJ2-1	CASEGLAGGKSSYNEQFF
TRBV29-1	.	TRBJ2-7	CSVSQGDYEQYF
TRBV28	.	TRBJ1-1	CASSFPDTMNTEAFF
TRBV5-4	.	TRBJ2-2	CASSFQGSGELFF
TRBV29-1	TRBD1	TRBJ1-3	CSVWDSDSGNTIYF
TRBV20-1	.	TRBJ2-7	CSASPTTATLSYEQYF
TRBV29-1	TRBD2	TRBJ2-1	CSVDGAGGEQFF
TRBV19	TRBD1	TRBJ2-7	CASSPWTGELGEQYF
TRBV7-8	.	TRBJ2-5	CASSLGTGQETQYF
TRBV18	.	TRBJ2-3	CASSPLGTDTQYF
TRBV30	.	TRBJ1-1	CAWREGVGNTEAFF
TRBV19	.	TRBJ2-7	CASTVAEGSYEQYF
TRBV4-3	.	TRBJ1-1	CASSPEMSTEAFF
TRBV29-1	TRBD2	TRBJ2-2	CSVPGVGRATGELFF
TRBV27	.	TRBJ2-1	CASSSIDSVDYEQFF
TRBV27	TRBD1	TRBJ1-2	CASSLAGTGAYGYTF